This T cell receptor beta chain appears in the sequencing data of a study of T cells after yellow fever vaccination. Germline CDR1 SEHNR, CDR2 FQNEAQ (reference sequence). CDR3 length equals 15 residues. V lost 2 bases, J lost 3 bases, and 4 bases stayed unmatched. Each CDR3 protein gets one entry after TCRdb re-called the 5' RACE reads with MiXCR. The data show about 50,000 distinct CDR3 sequences, more than 5.5% seen once. This clonotype has at least ten counts. The V gene is TRBV7-9, the J gene TRBJ2-3, with TRBD1 identical over 8 bases. The sequenced sample was CD8+ T cells sorted from PBMCs, obtained on the day of the first yellow fever vaccination. This TCR was recovered from a man younger than 35 who received the YFV17D yellow fever vaccine. The chain's CDR3 is CASSLRTGRTDTQYF. Written as DNA, the CDR3 is TGTGCCAGCAGCTTACGGACAGGGCGGACAGATACGCAGTATTTT. Together with reference TRBV7-9 and TRBJ2-3, the CDR3 gives the full variable domain: DTGVSQNPRHKITKRGQNVTFRCDPISEHNRLYWYRQTLGQGPEFLTYFQNEAQLEKSRLLSDRFSAERPKGSFSTLEIQRTEQGDSAMYLCASSLRTGRTDTQYFGPGTRLTVL.